Here is one T cell receptor beta chain with its context. Its specific antigen is unknown. Within one base of it there is no much larger clone, and no base qualities were kept. For this chain, trimming is 10 bases at the V end and 0 bases at the J end, and the number of junction bases without a gene match is 12. In the germline V gene, CDR1 corresponds to SGHAT and CDR2 to FQNNGV. From the cysteine through the phenylalanine, the CDR3 covers 15 amino acids. The DNA shown is the 45-base CDR3, in frame from base 1. These data come from a study of OX40 agonist ivuxolimab in advanced cancers. Regarding the study in general: Ivuxolimab was a fully human IgG2 agonistic monoclonal antibody targeting the costimulatory receptor OX40 (CD134). In the dose-escalation cohort, nearly 85% of patients were male, and the mean age was roughly 60 years with a range of about 20 to 80. Peripheral TCRbeta sequencing aimed to test whether ivuxolimab altered TCR sequence diversity and caused clonal T-cell expansion. Of the approximately 50 dose-escalation patients, hepatocellular carcinoma was present in 19, melanoma in roughly 15, renal cell carcinoma in 9 and head and neck cancer in 9. Partial responses occurred in three dose-escalation patients: two with cutaneous melanoma and one with hepatocellular carcinoma. Intravenous ivuxolimab was administered to patients every 2 weeks at six dose levels: 0.01, 0.1, 0.3, 1.5, 3 and 10 mg/kg. The paper covers the monotherapy dose-escalation part of the phase I ivuxolimab trial, which included N = 52 patients. Prior anti-PD-1, anti-PD-L1 or anti-CTLA-4 therapy was permitted, and checkpoint inhibitors had been received by about 37% of dose-escalation patients.

Study-wide findings and limitations: Low levels of normalized T-cell clonal expansion were also seen in some nonresponding patients. The antigen specificity of the peripheral T cells that underwent clonal expansion was not determined. At doses of 0.1 to 3.0 mg/kg, clonal expansion of both CD4+ and CD8+ blood T cells was observed from baseline to week 6. Partial responders in the 0.1-3.0 mg/kg groups had among the lowest normalized peripheral clonal expansion, especially among CD8+ T cells. On average, CD8+ T cells showed more expanded clones than CD4+ T cells after ivuxolimab.

Genomic DNA was isolated from the sorted cells so that the TCRbeta CDR3 region could be sequenced. The immunoSEQ Assay was used to sequence the TCRbeta CDR3 regions. The source is immuneACCESS, and TCRdb retained only in-frame sequences with V and J called. Part of the clones is not carried over; for the studies checked, unresolved V genes explain less than half of this, and the remainder is unexplained. This sample is represented by 60,000 or so clones; roughly 80% of them were singletons. Of the sample, 3% to 4% is held by the ten largest clones. Patients with autoimmune disease history or receiving systemic immunosuppression were excluded from the trial. Peripheral blood for TCR sequencing was drawn from every dose cohort at baseline, at cycle 4 day 1 and at cycle 7 day 1. The samples were drawn from a first-in-human, open-label, multicenter phase I dose-escalation trial of ivuxolimab. The trial enrolled adults with locally advanced or metastatic head and neck squamous cell, hepatocellular, melanoma or renal cell carcinoma. CD4+ and CD8+ T cells were sorted separately from peripheral blood before TCR sequencing.

The sequence derives from an adult with an advanced solid tumor such as melanoma, head and neck, liver or kidney cancer. The chain is made from TRBV11-2 and TRBJ2-7; TRBD2 matches 7 bases in the middle. The sequencing here drew on CD4+ or CD8+ T cells sorted from blood, taken in a trial of the OX40 agonist ivuxolimab. The CDR3 here reads CATSPSSGSSYEQYF. In nucleotide form, the sequence is TGTGCCACCTCCCCCTCTAGCGGAAGCTCCTACGAGCAGTACTTC.